The 11 T cell receptor beta chains presented below share a single source sample, sequenced in a study of patients with pleural tuberculosis (dated by TCRdb to the mid-2010s). Sequencing instrument: Illumina Genome Analyzer IIx. TCRdb reworked the public reads: Q25 trimming with fastp, MiXCR clone assembly, productive beta chains retained. Rows are combined by CDR3 protein, so each entry shows the most common genes and DNA. The sample contains about 30,000 distinct CDR3 sequences, about 18% of them found a single time. Of the sample, 3.5% falls within the top ten clones. What was sequenced was peripheral blood. All receptors come from a human donor with pleural tuberculosis.

This clonotype was detected ten times or more. The rearrangement uses TRBV12-3 or TRBV12-4 and TRBJ2-1; D is uncertain. Trimming took off 4 bases at V and 5 bases at J, with 9 bases between the two ends. The CDR3 contains 13 residues. CDR3 region: CASSSKSNNEQFF. CDR3 DNA sequence: TGTGCCAGCAGTTCCAAGAGCAACAATGAGCAGTTCTTC.

There are many counts of this clonotype. The gene calls are TRBV7-2 and TRBJ1-5; TRBD1 is a possible D gene (6 bases). The V gene's germline CDR1 is SGHTA and CDR2 FQGNSA. V dropped 1 base and J dropped 7 bases, with 8 bases sitting between them. The CDR3 is made up of 13 amino acids. The CDR3 nucleotides read TGTGCCAGCAGCTTAGACGGGGGCCAGCCCCAGCATTTT. It translates to CASSLDGGQPQHF.

The table lists this clonotype with many counts. This chain connects TRBV6-1 to TRBJ1-5, with TRBD1 matching over 7 bases. J lost 0 bases, V lost 7 bases, and 9 bases had no gene match. The CDR3 is 16 amino acids. Germline CDR1 and CDR2: MNHNS and SASEGT. CDR3 coding DNA: TGTGCCAGCACCCCAGAGACAGGGAATAGCAATCAGCCCCAGCATTTT. Protein product: CASTPETGNSNQPQHF.

This clonotype has at least ten counts. V gene TRBV28 combines with J gene TRBJ1-5, with D hard to call. CDR3 length: 15 residues. The germline CDR1 and CDR2 sequences are MDHEN and SYDVKM. Trimming took 8 bases from V and 2 from J, leaving 16 bases between them. The DNA of the CDR3 is TGTGCCAGCGGAAATTGGAAGGGCGGCAATCAGCCCCAGCATTTT. Protein sequence: CASGNWKGGNQPQHF.

This clonotype was counted at least ten times. This chain links TRBV30 with TRBJ2-7, with D tentatively TRBD1 (6 bases). V shed 7 bases and J shed 1 base, with 11 bases lying between them. The CDR3 length is 12 residues. CDR1 GTSNPN and CDR2 SVGIG come from the germline V gene (reference sequence). CDR3 region: CASETGSYEQYF. The CDR3, as DNA: TGTGCCTCTGAAACAGGGTCCTACGAGCAGTACTTC.

About this clonotype itself: A much larger clone is a single base away; this may be a read error. V gene TRBV29-1 combines with J gene TRBJ2-3, with D perhaps TRBD2 (5 bases). V was clipped by 7 bases and J by 5 bases, with 16 bases between them. From germline, CDR1 is SQVTM and CDR2 ANQGSEA. The CDR3 sequence is 13 residues long. CDR3 nucleotides: TGCAGCGCTGCATTTTGGAGCGGAGATACGCAGTATTTT. This gives the protein CSAAFWSGDTQYF.

This clonotype was detected ten times or more. This could be a read error, since a much larger clone is one nucleotide away. V gene TRBV2 combines with J gene TRBJ1-2; the D is unclear. The CDR3 spans 12 residues. Germline V CDR1 and CDR2: SNHLY, FYNNEI. CDR3 in amino acids: CASSAQNYGYAF. CDR3 coding DNA: TGTGCCAGCAGTGCCCAGAACTATGGCTACGCCTTC.

V gene TRBV27 combines with J gene TRBJ1-5, with 7 bases that match TRBD1. Germline V CDR1 and CDR2: MNHEY, SMNVEV (reference sequence). The CDR3 extends over 16 amino acids. With V trimmed by 6 bases and J by 0 bases, 8 bases remained unmatched. In nucleotides, the CDR3 is TGTGCCAGCAGATCAGGGGGTACCAATAGCAATCAGCCCCAGCATTTT. It yields the protein CASRSGGTNSNQPQHF.

This clonotype is labeled as medium-sized. The chain employs TRBV20-1 and TRBJ1-6; 7 bases line up with TRBD1. From germline, CDR1 is DFQATT and CDR2 SNEGSKA (reference sequence). Losses at the gene ends were 5 bases for V and 0 bases for J; bases not matched to a gene: 7. CDR3 length: 16 residues. The CDR3 coding sequence is TGCAGTGCTGGGGACAGCGCTAGCTCCTATAATTCACCCCTCCACTTT. This gives the protein CSAGDSASSYNSPLHF.

In this sample, this clonotype turned up many times. The chain joins TRBV20-1 to TRBJ2-7; TRBD1 matches 11 bases. CDR1 is DFQATT and CDR2 is SNEGSKA in the germline V gene (reference sequence). This CDR3 is 12 amino acids long. The CDR3 loop reads CSPGQGVNEQYF. In nucleotides, the CDR3 is TGCAGCCCGGGACAGGGGGTCAACGAGCAGTACTTC.

The chain employs TRBV7-9 and TRBJ2-3; TRBD2 is a possible D gene (5 bases). Germline V CDR1 and CDR2: SEHNR, FQNEAQ (reference sequence). CDR3 size: 13 residues. Deletions cut 5 bases from V and 3 bases from J, with 9 bases between. CDR3 loop: CASSRLRTDTQYF. CDR3 coding DNA: TGTGCCAGCAGCAGACTACGGACAGATACGCAGTATTTT.